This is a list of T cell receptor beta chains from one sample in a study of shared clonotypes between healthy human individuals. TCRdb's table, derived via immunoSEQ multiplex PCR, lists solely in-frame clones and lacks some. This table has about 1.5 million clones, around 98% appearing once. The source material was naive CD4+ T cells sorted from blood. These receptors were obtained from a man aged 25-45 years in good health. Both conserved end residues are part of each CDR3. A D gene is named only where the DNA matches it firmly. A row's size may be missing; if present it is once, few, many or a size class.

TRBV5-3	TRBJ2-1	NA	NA	TGTGCCAGAAGCGGCTCTAGGACAGAGTCTGTTGAGCAGTTCTTC	CARSGSRTESVEQFF
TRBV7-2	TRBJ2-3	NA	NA	TGTGCCAGCAGCTTAGGCGGAACTGGGCCCACAGATACGCAGTATTTT	CASSLGGTGPTDTQYF
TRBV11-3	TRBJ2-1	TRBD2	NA	TGTGCCAGCAGCTTAGACGGACTAGCGGGAGATGTGAATGAGCAGTTCTTC	CASSLDGLAGDVNEQFF
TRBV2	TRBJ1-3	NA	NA	TGTGCCAGCAGTGAAACGGCTTCTGGAAACACCATATATTTT	CASSETASGNTIYF
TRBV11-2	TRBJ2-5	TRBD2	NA	TGTGCCAGCAGCTTAGGGACTAGCGGGAGTCGAGAGACCCAGTACTTC	CASSLGTSGSRETQYF
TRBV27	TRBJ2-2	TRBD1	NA	TGTGCCAGCAGTTTCCCAGGGGGCGCGAACACCGGGGAGCTGTTTTTT	CASSFPGGANTGELFF
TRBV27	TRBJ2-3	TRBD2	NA	TGTGCCAGCAGTAGTAATAGCGGGAGGGCAGATACGCAGTATTTT	CASSSNSGRADTQYF
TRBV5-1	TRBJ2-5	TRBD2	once	TGCGCCAGCACGATAGCGGGAGGAAGGGAGACCCAGTACTTC	CASTIAGGRETQYF
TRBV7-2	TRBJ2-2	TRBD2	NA	TGTGCCAGCAGACTAGCGGGAGTTTCCGGGGAGCTGTTTTTT	CASRLAGVSGELFF
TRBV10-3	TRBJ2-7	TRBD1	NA	TGTGCCATCGGGACAGGGGGCCACTACGAGCAGTACTTC	CAIGTGGHYEQYF
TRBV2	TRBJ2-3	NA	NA	TGTGCCAGCAGGGGAGAAATAGCGGGCACAGATACGCAGTATTTT	CASRGEIAGTDTQYF
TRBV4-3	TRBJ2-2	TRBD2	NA	TGCGCCAGCAGTCGCCTCTGGCTAGCGGGAGGTGTGACCGGGGAGCTGTTTTTT	CASSRLWLAGGVTGELFF
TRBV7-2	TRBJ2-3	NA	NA	TGTGCCAGCAGCCTCCTCAGGCGGGTCTCCGCAGATACGCAGTATTTT	CASSLLRRVSADTQYF
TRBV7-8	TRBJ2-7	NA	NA	TGTGCCAGCAGAAAATGGGGGGCAGAGGACGAGCAGTACTTC	CASRKWGAEDEQYF
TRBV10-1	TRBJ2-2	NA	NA	TGCGCCAGCAGTGAATCTCTAGGCACCGGGGAGCTGTTTTTT	CASSESLGTGELFF
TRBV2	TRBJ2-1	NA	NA	TGTGCCAGCAAACCGGAGCTAGTTTACAATGAGCAGTTCTTC	CASKPELVYNEQFF
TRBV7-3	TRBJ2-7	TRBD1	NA	TGTGCCAGCAGCCCCCGGACAGGCGGCCCCTACGAGCAGTACTTC	CASSPRTGGPYEQYF
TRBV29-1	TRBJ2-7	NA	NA	TGCAGTTCCCAGACAGACTACGAGCAGTACTTC	CSSQTDYEQYF
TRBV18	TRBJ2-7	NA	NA	TGTGCCAGCTCACTCCAGGGTCGTATTTCGGACGAGCAGTACTTC	CASSLQGRISDEQYF
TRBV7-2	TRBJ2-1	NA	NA	TGTGCCAGCAGCTTGAAACTTCAGTTTTCCAATGAGCAGTTCTTC	CASSLKLQFSNEQFF
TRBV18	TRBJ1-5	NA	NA	TGTGCCAGCTCACCAGGGGATCGCAATCAGCCCCAGCATTTT	CASSPGDRNQPQHF
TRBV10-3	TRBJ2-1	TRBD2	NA	TGTGCCATCAGTCCTATAACCGGGACTAGCGGGAGCGAGCAGTTCTTC	CAISPITGTSGSEQFF
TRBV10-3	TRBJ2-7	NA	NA	TGTGCCATCAGTGATGCGGGCCCCGCCTACGAGCAGTACTTC	CAISDAGPAYEQYF
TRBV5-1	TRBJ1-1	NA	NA	TGCGCCAGCGGTCCAATGGGGGGGTTCACTGAAGCTTTCTTT	CASGPMGGFTEAFF
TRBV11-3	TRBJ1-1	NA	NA	TGTGCCAGCAGCTTCCGAGGTCGGGGCACTGAAGCTTTCTTT	CASSFRGRGTEAFF
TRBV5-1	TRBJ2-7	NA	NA	TGCGCCAGCAGCTTGTTCGGTCAGGGCTACGAGCAGTACTTC	CASSLFGQGYEQYF
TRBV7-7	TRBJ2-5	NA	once	TGTGCTAGCAGCTTATCCTTGCTGGAGAGGTACCAAGAGACCCAGTACTTC	CASSLSLLERYQETQYF
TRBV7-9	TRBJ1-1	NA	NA	TGTGCCAGCAGCTTAGCGGGGCAGACGGTCACTTTCTTT	CASSLAGQTVTFF
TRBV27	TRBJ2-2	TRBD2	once	TGTGCCAGCAGTTGGAAGCGGGAGACCACCGGGGAGCTGTTTTTT	CASSWKRETTGELFF
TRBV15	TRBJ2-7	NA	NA	TGTGCCACCAGCAGAGATGTTACCCACGAGCAGTACTTC	CATSRDVTHEQYF
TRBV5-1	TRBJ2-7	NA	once	TGCGCCAGCAGCTCGGCAGTCTCCTACGAGCAGTACTTC	CASSSAVSYEQYF
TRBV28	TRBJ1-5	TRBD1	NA	TGTGCCAGCAATCCGGGACAGGGTTATCAGCCCCAGCATTTT	CASNPGQGYQPQHF
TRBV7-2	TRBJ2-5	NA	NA	TGTGCCAGCAGCCAGGACAGACGGGAGACCCAGTACTTC	CASSQDRRETQYF
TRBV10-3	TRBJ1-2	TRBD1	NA	TGTGCCATCAGTGAATACAGGGGTACAGACTATGGCTACACCTTC	CAISEYRGTDYGYTF
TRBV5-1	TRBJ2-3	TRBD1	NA	TGCGCCAGCAGCACGGGACAGGGGGCCTCAGATACGCAGTATTTT	CASSTGQGASDTQYF